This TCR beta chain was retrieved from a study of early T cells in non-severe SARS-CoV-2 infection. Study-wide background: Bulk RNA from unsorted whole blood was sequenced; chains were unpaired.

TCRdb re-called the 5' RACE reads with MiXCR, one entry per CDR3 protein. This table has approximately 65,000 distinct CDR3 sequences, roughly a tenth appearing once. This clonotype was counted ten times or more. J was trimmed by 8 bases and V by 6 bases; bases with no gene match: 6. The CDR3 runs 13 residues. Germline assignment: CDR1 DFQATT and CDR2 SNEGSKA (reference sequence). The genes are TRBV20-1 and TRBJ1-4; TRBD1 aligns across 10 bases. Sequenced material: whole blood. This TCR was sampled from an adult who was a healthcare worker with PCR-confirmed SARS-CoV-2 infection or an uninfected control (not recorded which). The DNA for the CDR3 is TGCAGTGCCTACGGGACAGGGGACGAAAAACTGTTTTTT. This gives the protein CSAYGTGDEKLFF.